In this sample, the clone carrying this TCR beta chain turned up once. The length of the CDR3 is 12 residues. V lost 5 bases and J lost 5, with 10 bases in between. TEMRA cells were enriched by FACS, and CD4+ and CD8+ T cells were negatively isolated. Random-hexamer reverse transcription was applied to about 0.5 to 1 ug RNA. TCRdb re-called the immunoSEQ multiplex PCR reads with MiXCR, one entry per CDR3 protein. The data hold approximately 120,000 distinct CDR3 sequences, with around 90% observed a single time. This entry belongs to a study of CD8 T cells in Susac syndrome. The chain links TRBV12-3 or TRBV12-4 to TRBJ2-7; D gene ambiguous. The receptor was derived from a human donor with multiple sclerosis. Sample: CD8+ T cells from PBMCs. CDR3 coding DNA: TGTGCCAGCAGTCATACATCCCACGAGCAGTACTTC. Encoded protein: CASSHTSHEQYF.